This note documents a single T cell receptor beta chain sequence. Germline assignment: CDR1 SGHDN and CDR2 FVKESK. The CDR3 covers 15 residues. The V end lost 4 bases, the J end lost 9 bases, and 22 bases lay between the germline ends. These data belong to a study of regulatory T cells in long-lasting Graves disease. Time point reported: persistent/refractory GD, antithyroid drugs over 5 years with positive TRAb. There was RNA extracted from PBMCs, and the TCR library was made from it. Doctors identified Graves' disease using the American Thyroid Association guidelines. The TCR beta library used iRepertoire HTBI primers with Arm-PCR amplification of CDR3. TCRdb re-derived calls from the multiplex PCR reads in MiXCR, one entry per CDR3 protein. The sample consists of about 340,000 distinct CDR3 sequences, about 18% of them appearing once.

The source was peripheral blood mononuclear cells (PBMCs), collected when the disease was refractory, from a patient treated with antithyroid drugs. The chain is built from TRBV14 and TRBJ2-7, with D perhaps matching TRBD2 (6 bases). The sequence was obtained from a female donor with Graves disease. The CDR3 here is CASSRNRVEGSVQYF. In nucleotides, the CDR3 is TGTGCCAGCAGCCGGAATAGGGTGGAGGGCTCCGTGCAGTACTTC.